These 6 T cell receptor beta chains originate from one sample sequenced in a study of cytomegalovirus exposure and HLA in healthy donors. Repertoires were generated with immunoSEQ multiplex PCR, while TCRdb's copy carries only in-frame clones and drops some. Altogether about 150,000 clones are present, about 86% being singletons, with the ten largest covering 2% to 2.5%. The sequenced material came from PBMCs. The receptors were sampled from a human donor in good health.

The table lists this clone with a count of one. The genes are TRBV28 and TRBJ1-2, with TRBD1 matching 8 bases. CDR3 length equals 14 residues. Germline V gene data show CDR1 as MDHEN and CDR2 as SYDVKM. Trimming at V came to 5 bases and at J to 5 bases, leaving 7 bases not matched to a gene. CDR3 bases: TGTGCCAGCAGTCCTCGGGACAGGTCATATGGCTACACCTTC. Protein: CASSPRDRSYGYTF.

The chain combines TRBV12-5 with TRBJ2-1, with 8 bases identical to TRBD2. Trimming cost V 3 bases and J 1 base; bases outside gene matches: 11. Per germline, CDR1 LGHNT and CDR2 FRNRAP. The CDR3 is 18 amino acids. This CDR3 is CASGLGSGAPISYNEQFF. CDR3 DNA: TGTGCTAGTGGTTTAGGTAGCGGGGCGCCCATTTCCTACAATGAGCAGTTCTTC. Based on the CDR3 plus reference TRBV12-5 and TRBJ2-1, the full variable domain is DARVTQTPRHKVTEMGQEVTMRCQPILGHNTVFWYRQTMMQGLELLAYFRNRAPLDDSGMPKDRFSAEMPDATLATLKIQPSEPRDSAVYFCASGLGSGAPISYNEQFFGPGTRLTVL.

In its sample, this clone was seen a few times. CDR3 sequence: CAWIPTGPGGGTEAFF. In DNA form, the CDR3 reads TGTGCCTGGATCCCAACGGGGCCCGGGGGGGGCACTGAAGCTTTCTTT. The chain joins TRBV30 to TRBJ1-1, with a possible D match to TRBD1 (5 bases). The V end lost 4 bases, the J end lost 4 bases, and 22 bases lay between the germline ends. The CDR3 contains 16 residues. The germline V gene has CDR1 GTSNPN and CDR2 SVGIG (reference sequence).

J is TRBJ2-7 and V is TRBV6-6, with 10 bases matching TRBD2. The V gene's germline CDR1 is MNHNY and CDR2 SVGAGI (reference sequence). This CDR3 spans 14 amino acids. V was clipped by 2 bases and J by 3 bases; unmatched bases: 1. This CDR3 is CASSYTSGNYEQYF. The DNA of the CDR3 is TGTGCCAGCAGTTACACTAGCGGGAACTACGAGCAGTACTTC.

The CDR3 DNA reads as TGTGCCAGCAGTGCTACAGGGTCGAAAGATACGCAGTATTTT. This encodes CASSATGSKDTQYF. This rearrangement joins TRBV6-4 to TRBJ2-3; D may be TRBD1 (6 bases). V lost 4 bases and J 5 bases, leaving 13 bases between the germline ends. The V gene's germline CDR1 is MRHNA and CDR2 SNTAGT. This CDR3 region has 14 residues.

The chain couples TRBV2 to TRBJ2-2; 7 nucleotides align to TRBD2. V trimming: 8 bases; J trimming: 0 bases; junction bases outside the gene matches: 3. Germline V CDR1 and CDR2: SNHLY, FYNNEI. The CDR3 spans 14 residues. CDR3 DNA sequence: TGTGCCAGCGCCAGCGGGGCGAACACCGGGGAGCTGTTTTTT. Its protein product is CASASGANTGELFF.